This TCR beta chain stems from a study of post-analysis software for immune sequencing data (dated by TCRdb to between 2015 and 2016). Looking at the study overall: Relapsing-remitting, secondary progressive and progressive-relapsing multiple sclerosis were recorded as disease courses, and subtype annotation was lacking for some patients. A subset of samples was prepared in parallel using single-end sample barcoding, then pooled and co-amplified after Illumina adapter ligation. The patient repertoires were set against eleven to twelve previously published healthy control repertoires from donors whose ages ranged from 6 to 25 years. The research as a whole found: Patients showed significantly higher frequencies than controls for about five TRBV segments, among them TRBV5-6, TRBV5-1 and TRBV20-1. Multiple sclerosis patients had significantly lower normalized Chao1 diversity than controls, a result that suggests substantial peripheral T-cell clonal expansion. The multiple sclerosis patient group was slightly younger than the control group. Strong co-clustering of samples prepared in the same batch was shown by direct clustering with F measure, prompting a batch-effect correction.

To demonstrate the VDJtools post-analysis software, the study profiled TCR beta repertoires from the peripheral blood of 10 to 15 young patients with multiple sclerosis. Multiple sclerosis patients were children and adolescents aged 6 to 15 years. CDR1 and CDR2 were assigned from the germline V gene (reference sequence) as MNHNY and SVGAGI. The CDR3 goes from the cysteine to the phenylalanine over 16 residues. Of the read, only the CDR3 DNA is kept; its 48 bases are in frame from base 1. V has 6 bases trimmed and J has 2 bases trimmed; junction bases matching no gene number 8. The library came from PCR. The instrument was an Illumina HiSeq 2500. Unique molecular identifiers were incorporated into TCR beta cDNA libraries to reduce PCR and sequencing biases. Every 1 to 10 million input T cells yielded around 500,000 cDNA molecules, meaning each molecule approximated one T cell. The patient libraries were prepared and sequenced using the same protocol as the earlier healthy control dataset. Samples belonging to the same batch were prepared together, multiplexed and sequenced on a shared HiSeq lane. In the authors' own workflow: Raw barcoded reads were processed with MIGEC, and single-read molecular identifier groups were discarded before consensus assembly and CDR3 extraction. VDJtools was used for post-analysis of the clonotype tables, and diversity was normalized by down-sampling every dataset to the size of the smallest sample. To correct batch-related cross-sample contamination, repertoire overlap clustering matched CDR3 amino acid sequences but not nucleotide sequences. TCRdb reprocessing: public reads trimmed at Q25 with fastp, clones called with MiXCR, in-frame beta chains kept. Each entry merges the rows of one CDR3 protein and shows their most common DNA and genes. TCRdb's processing, not the authors', yielded these V and J calls. The sample data list over 700,000 distinct CDR3 sequences, and roughly 27% of these were observed just once. Of the sample, 0.56% is held by the ten largest clones.

In the case of this clonotype: Its antigen is currently not known. Base quality data are lacking; no much larger clone is found one base away.

Sequences were obtained from blood. The sequence is built from TRBV6-6 and TRBJ2-2; the central 8 bases match TRBD2. The source of this sequence is a girl aged 5-17 years with multiple sclerosis. The nucleotides read TGTGCCAGCAGGGGGAGCGGGGGACTAAACACCGGGGAGCTGTTTTTT. Its amino acids are CASRGSGGLNTGELFF.